This entry lists 30 T cell receptor beta chains sequenced from one sample in a study of T cells in Graves' hyperthyroidism and ophthalmopathy. TCR beta CDR3 regions were amplified from RNA transcripts. The HTBI primer set served for first-round RT-PCR of the TCR CDR3. Using its own MiXCR run on the multiplex PCR reads, TCRdb lists one record per CDR3 protein. The sample holds under 550,000 distinct CDR3 sequences, roughly 21% seen once. Material: blood. The receptor source for this set is a man in his forties with Graves' ophthalmopathy.

In its sample, this clonotype was seen many times. The V and J genes are TRBV28 and TRBJ2-4; 7 bases match TRBD2. Trimming took 6 bases from V and 6 from J; bases not matched to a gene: 11. CDR1 MDHEN and CDR2 SYDVKM come from the germline V gene. This CDR3 is built from 15 residues. The CDR3: CASSSGRGELNIQYF. For the CDR3, the DNA is TGTGCCAGCAGCTCAGGTCGGGGGGAACTAAACATTCAGTACTTC. The whole variable domain, filled in from reference TRBV28 and TRBJ2-4, reads DVKVTQSSRYLVKRTGEKVFLECVQDMDHENMFWYRQDPGLGLRLIYFSYDVKMKEKGDIPEGYSVSREKKERFSLILESASTNQTSMYLCASSSGRGELNIQYFGAGTRLSVL.

V is TRBV6-2 or TRBV6-3 and J is TRBJ2-1; TRBD2 matches 10 bases. CDR3 length: 16 residues. The V gene end was trimmed by 5 bases and the J gene end by 7 bases; junction bases not matched to a gene: 11. CDR1 and CDR2 (germline): MNHEY, SVGEGT. CDR3 DNA: TGTGCCAGCAGTCCAGATGGACTAGCGGCGCTTAATGAGCAGTTCTTC. This encodes CASSPDGLAALNEQFF.

The chain uses TRBV10-3 and TRBJ2-3; maybe TRBD1 (5 bases). Germline values: CDR1 ENHRY, CDR2 SYGVKD. Deletions cut 2 bases from V and 1 base from J, with 13 bases between. CDR3 length: 16 amino acids. CDR3 bases: TGTGCCATCAGTGAGGGGAAGGGGAAAGGCACAGATACGCAGTATTTT. Protein: CAISEGKGKGTDTQYF.

The chain uses TRBV12-3 or TRBV12-4 and TRBJ1-1, with no clear D. The CDR3 has 12 residues. The V end was cut by 3 bases, the J end by 6 bases, with 8 bases between. DNA of the CDR3: TGTGCCAGCAGTTTTTGGGGTGCTGAAGCTTTCTTT. Its protein is CASSFWGAEAFF.

This clonotype has a handful of counts. This sequence joins TRBV18 and TRBJ2-7, with TRBD2 identical over 10 bases. The trim removed 0 bases at V and 2 bases at J, leaving 7 bases unmatched. The germline V gene encodes CDR1 KGHSH and CDR2 LQKENI. The CDR3 is 17 amino acids. CDR3 region: CASSPPRKAGGPYEQYF. The CDR3, as DNA: TGTGCCAGCTCACCACCGCGGAAAGCGGGAGGGCCCTACGAGCAGTACTTC.

In this sample, this clonotype turned up a few times. The chain has TRBV6-1 and TRBJ2-1, with D perhaps TRBD1 (6 bases). This CDR3 has 17 amino acids. CDR1 and CDR2 (germline): MNHNS, SASEGT. V gave up 6 bases and J gave up 4 bases, with 22 bases separating them. Written as DNA, the CDR3 is TGTGCCAGCAGCTCTCCCGGACAGAGGACGGTATACAATGAGCAGTTCTTC. As protein: CASSSPGQRTVYNEQFF.

The table lists this clonotype with a count of one. One end of the junction is discordant with germline, which a read error may explain. In nucleotides, the CDR3 is TGTGCCTGGAGCGGGCAGGGGAACACTGGAGCTTTCTTT. This sequence encodes CAWSGQGNTGAFF. This rearrangement joins TRBV30 to TRBJ1-1; TRBD1 is a possible D gene (6 bases). Germline-derived CDR1 and CDR2 are GTSNPN and SVGIG (reference sequence). The CDR3 is 13 residues long.

In this sample, this clonotype turned up many times. V and J are TRBV30 and TRBJ2-1, with 8 bases fitting TRBD2. Germline V gene sequence: CDR1 GTSNPN, CDR2 SVGIG (reference sequence). The CDR3 sequence is 15 residues long. After removal of 8 bases from V and 2 bases from J, the junction contained 11 bases not matched to a gene. The CDR3: CANQAGTSPYNEQFF. Here the CDR3 DNA reads TGTGCCAATCAAGCCGGGACTAGTCCCTACAATGAGCAGTTCTTC.

This sequence joins TRBV6-1 and TRBJ2-7, with 8 bases identical to TRBD2. Germline V CDR1 and CDR2: MNHNS, SASEGT. V dropped 3 bases and J dropped 3; count of bases not matched to a gene: 7. CDR3 length equals 15 residues. CDR3 region: CASSDSGRALYEQYF. CDR3 DNA sequence: TGTGCCAGCAGTGACTCCGGGAGGGCACTCTACGAGCAGTACTTC.

This clonotype has only a few counts. The chain uses TRBV15 and TRBJ1-2; D is uncertain. Germline V CDR1 and CDR2: LNHNV, YYDKDF (reference sequence). The CDR3 spans 15 residues. Trimming removed 0 bases from V and 4 bases from J, with 12 bases in between. CDR3 residues: CATSRDRDSSYGYTF. As DNA, the CDR3 is TGTGCCACCAGCAGAGATCGGGATTCGAGCTATGGCTACACCTTC.

The genes are TRBV5-1 and TRBJ2-7, with TRBD1 matching over 11 bases. The germline V gene encodes CDR1 SGHRS and CDR2 YFSETQ. The CDR3 has 16 amino acids. J lost 2 bases, V lost 4 bases, and 8 bases had no gene match. This CDR3 is CASSEGQGAGTYEQYF. In nucleotides, the CDR3 is TGCGCCAGCAGCGAAGGACAGGGGGCAGGAACCTACGAGCAGTACTTC.

This clonotype has more than one count but fewer than ten. The chain combines TRBV6-2 or TRBV6-3 with TRBJ2-7; TRBD1 is a possible D gene (5 bases). Between the trimmed V and J ends, which lost 0 bases and 5 bases, there was a span of 11 bases. This CDR3 comprises 14 residues. The germline CDR1 and CDR2 sequences are MNHEY and SVGEGT. CDR3 sequence reads: CASSYSTRVDEQYF. The CDR3 nucleotides read TGTGCCAGCAGTTACTCGACCAGGGTCGACGAGCAGTACTTC.

The chain couples TRBV6-1 to TRBJ2-7, with TRBD1 as a possible D gene (5 bases). V gave up 4 bases and J gave up 1 base, with 14 bases separating them. Germline V lookup: CDR1 MNHNS, CDR2 SASEGT. This CDR3 region has 15 residues. The chain's CDR3 is CASSVMRQSSYEQYF. The CDR3, as DNA: TGTGCCAGCAGTGTAATGAGACAGTCATCCTACGAGCAGTACTTC.

The chain couples TRBV5-6 to TRBJ1-2; 7 bases fit TRBD1. Losses at the gene ends were 5 bases for V and 7 bases for J; bases not matched to a gene: 8. Germline loops: CDR1 SGHDT, CDR2 YYEEEE. The CDR3 sequence is 13 residues long. Here the CDR3 reads CASSWTGAIGYTF. The CDR3 DNA follows: TGTGCCAGCAGTTGGACAGGAGCCATTGGCTACACCTTC.

Many counts were recorded for this clonotype. The rearrangement joins TRBV20-1 to TRBJ2-7; 9 bases agree with TRBD1. From germline, CDR1 is DFQATT and CDR2 SNEGSKA (reference sequence). J gave up 3 bases and V 3 bases, and 0 bases lay outside the gene matches. CDR3 length: 12 amino acids. In nucleotides, the CDR3 is TGCAGTGCTAGGACAGGGGGCTACGAGCAGTACTTC. It is translated as CSARTGGYEQYF.

This rearrangement joins TRBV28 to TRBJ2-5; D is possibly TRBD2 (6 bases). The CDR3 covers 14 residues. Between the trimmed V and J ends, which lost 5 bases and 4 bases, there was a span of 14 bases. Germline CDR1 and CDR2: MDHEN and SYDVKM. CDR3 region: CASSTSRGRETQYF. In DNA form, the CDR3 reads TGTGCCAGCAGTACTAGCCGAGGTAGAGAGACCCAGTACTTC.

This clonotype was picked up a small number of times. The V call is TRBV13, the J call TRBJ2-5; the D gene is possibly TRBD2 (5 bases). V shed 3 bases and J shed 10 bases, with 12 bases lying between them. CDR1 is PRHDT, CDR2 FYEKMQ, per germline (reference sequence). The length of the CDR3 is 12 residues. The CDR3 DNA sequence: TGTGCCAGCAGCTTGGGAGTTTTGGACCAGTACTTC. Protein sequence: CASSLGVLDQYF.

The rearrangement joins TRBV20-1 to TRBJ1-1; no firm D call. CDR1 is DFQATT and CDR2 is SNEGSKA in the germline V gene (reference sequence). The CDR3 length is 13 residues. The V end lost 3 bases, the J end lost 1 base, and 9 bases lay between the germline ends. The CDR3, as DNA: TGCAGTGCTAGTACAACGCGGAACACTGAAGCTTTCTTT. Its protein is CSASTTRNTEAFF.

This clonotype was observed a handful of times. V and J are TRBV29-1 and TRBJ2-1; D may be TRBD2 (7 bases). CDR3 size: 15 residues. V lost 4 bases, J lost 4 bases, and 17 bases lay in between. The V gene's germline CDR1 is SQVTM and CDR2 ANQGSEA. The CDR3 protein is CSVVRGAPGYNEQFF. The CDR3 DNA is TGCAGCGTTGTACGGGGGGCACCTGGGTACAATGAGCAGTTCTTC.

The V and J genes are TRBV9 and TRBJ2-7; a weak D match, TRBD1 (5 bases). The CDR3 spans 14 residues. In germline, CDR1 is SGDLS, CDR2 YYNGEE. Trimming took off 0 bases at V and 4 bases at J, with 11 bases between the two ends. CDR3 region: CASSVDPGQYEQYF. DNA for the CDR3: TGTGCCAGCAGCGTAGATCCAGGGCAATACGAGCAGTACTTC.

A remark on this clonotype: With a much larger clone just one base away, this may be a read error. The chain uses TRBV7-9 and TRBJ2-5, with a possible D match to TRBD1 (6 bases). This CDR3 is built from 14 residues. V was trimmed by 5 bases and J by 5 bases, leaving 15 bases between them. Germline V gene sequence: CDR1 SEHNR, CDR2 FQNEAQ (reference sequence). The CDR3, as DNA: TGTGCCAGCAGCCCTGGGACACTTGGGGAGACCCAGTACTTC. Translated, it gives CASSPGTLGETQYF.

The chain has TRBV12-3 or TRBV12-4 and TRBJ1-2, with D possibly TRBD1 on 6 matching bases. This CDR3 contains 16 residues. Trimming pared 2 bases from V and 4 bases from J, leaving 17 bases between. CDR3 DNA: TGTGCCAGCAGTTTATCCCCAACAGGGCCCCGCTATGGCTACACCTTC. This codes for CASSLSPTGPRYGYTF.

Regarding this clonotype: A single base separates this from a much larger clone, so it may be a read error. V and J are TRBV5-1 and TRBJ2-7; no clear D gene. CDR3 length: 17 amino acids. The ends were cut back, 1 base at V and 2 bases at J, with 19 bases in the middle. CDR1 and CDR2 from the germline V gene are SGHRS and YFSETQ. The CDR3 DNA sequence: TGCGCCAGCAGCTTGATCGGCACCCGGACCCGCCCCTACGAGCAGTACTTC. This sequence encodes CASSLIGTRTRPYEQYF.

This rearrangement joins TRBV7-2 to TRBJ1-6; a possible D gene is TRBD1 (5 bases). Germline CDR1 is SGHTA and CDR2 is FQGNSA. Trimming took off 7 bases at V and 3 bases at J, with 10 bases between the two ends. The CDR3 consists of 14 residues. The CDR3 loop reads CASTGNLYNSPLHF. The CDR3 bases are TGTGCCAGCACAGGGAATCTCTATAATTCACCCCTCCACTTT.

This clonotype turned up a few times. J is TRBJ2-1 and V is TRBV6-2 or TRBV6-3; 13 bases match TRBD2. Germline V gives CDR1 MNHEY, CDR2 SVGEGT. The ends lost 7 bases at V and 6 bases at J; junction bases unmatched: 6. This CDR3 is 15 amino acids long. The CDR3 DNA is TGTGCCAGCATACGGACTAGCGGGAGTTTCAATGAGCAGTTCTTC. As protein: CASIRTSGSFNEQFF.

This clonotype showed up many times. This chain uses TRBV20-1 with TRBJ1-1, with 7 positions matching TRBD1. In germline, CDR1 is DFQATT, CDR2 SNEGSKA (reference sequence). This CDR3 region has 15 residues. V gave up 3 bases and J gave up 1 base; unmatched junction bases: 8. The CDR3 is CSASATGTANTEAFF. CDR3 in DNA: TGCAGTGCTAGTGCTACCGGGACAGCGAACACTGAAGCTTTCTTT.

This clonotype has at least ten counts. CDR3 residues: CASSQVRAEQYF. The CDR3 DNA reads TGTGCCAGCAGTCAAGTCAGGGCCGAGCAGTACTTC. The chain joins TRBV11-1 to TRBJ2-7; perhaps TRBD1 as D (5 bases). The CDR3 extends over 12 amino acids. CDR1 is SGHAT and CDR2 is FQDESV in the germline V gene (reference sequence). V was cut by 6 bases and J by 6 bases, with 12 bases left in between.

The sample holds a few counts of this clonotype. The chain couples TRBV6-2 or TRBV6-3 to TRBJ2-3; possible D gene TRBD2, 6 bases. The V end was cut by 7 bases, the J end by 10 bases, with 15 bases between. The CDR3 has 12 residues. Germline CDR1 is MNHEY and CDR2 is SVGEGT. The CDR3 bases are TGTGCCAGCACCACCCGTGGGACTTCGCAGTATTTT. It translates to CASTTRGTSQYF.

This clonotype was counted a few times. The CDR3 coding sequence is TGTGCCAGCAGCTCCAGGGACTACTTAGATAGCACAGATACGCAGTATTTT. It is translated as CASSSRDYLDSTDTQYF. V is TRBV7-3 and J is TRBJ2-3, with 7 bases aligning to TRBD2. The length of the CDR3 is 17 residues. V gave up 4 bases and J gave up 0 bases; unmatched junction bases: 10. Germline V lookup: CDR1 SGHTA, CDR2 FQGTGA.

This clonotype has a single count. V gene TRBV19 combines with J gene TRBJ2-2; D gene ambiguous. CDR3 length equals 13 residues. Trimming left V 4 bases short and J 7 bases short, with 10 bases between. Germline V gene data show CDR1 as LNHDA and CDR2 as SQIVND (reference sequence). In DNA, the CDR3 is TGTGCCAGTAGTAGATCGAACGGCGGGGAGCTGTTTTTT. Translating gives CASSRSNGGELFF.